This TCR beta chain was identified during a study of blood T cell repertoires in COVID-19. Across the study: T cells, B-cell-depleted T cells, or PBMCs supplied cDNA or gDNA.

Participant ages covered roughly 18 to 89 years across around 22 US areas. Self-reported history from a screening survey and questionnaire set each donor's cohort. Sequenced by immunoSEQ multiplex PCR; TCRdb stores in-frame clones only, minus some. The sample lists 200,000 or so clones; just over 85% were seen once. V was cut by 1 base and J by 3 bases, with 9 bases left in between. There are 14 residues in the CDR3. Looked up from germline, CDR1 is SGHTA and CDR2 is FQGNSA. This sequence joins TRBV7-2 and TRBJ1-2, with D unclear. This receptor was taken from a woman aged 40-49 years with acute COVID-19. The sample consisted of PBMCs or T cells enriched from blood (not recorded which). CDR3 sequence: CASSLDESYYGYTF. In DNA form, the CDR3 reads TGTGCCAGCAGCTTAGATGAGTCTTACTATGGCTACACCTTC. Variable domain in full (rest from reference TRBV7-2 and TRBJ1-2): GAGVSQSPSNKVTEKGKDVELRCDPISGHTALYWYRQSLGQGLEFLIYFQGNSAPDKSGLPSDRFSAERTGGSVSTLTIQRTQQEDSAVYLCASSLDESYYGYTFGSGTRLTVV.